The 2 T cell receptor beta chains given below trace back to one sample, sequenced in a study of PD-L1 blockade in urothelial cancer (dated by TCRdb to between 2016 and 2019). The receptor library was made with the immunoSEQ multiplex PCR assay. As stored in TCRdb, this immuneACCESS dataset retains in-frame rearrangements with V and J assigned. A fraction of the clones does not appear; measured against another copy, unresolved V genes explain less than half of the discrepancy, and the remainder lacks a known reason. The sample profile shows roughly 90,000 clones; 85% to 95% of them were found once. Of the sample, over 8.5% falls within the top ten clones. The sample was PBMCs, taken around atezolizumab (anti-PD-L1) treatment. These receptors were collected from a man aged 60 to 75 with urothelial cancer.

This chain links TRBV5-4 with TRBJ2-7; 8 nucleotides line up with TRBD1. Trimming cost V 5 bases and J 1 base; bases outside gene matches: 5. CDR1 and CDR2 from the germline V gene are SGHNT and YYREEE (reference sequence). The CDR3 totals 14 residues. The CDR3 nucleotides are TGTGCCAGCAGAGCCGGGACAGGTTCCTACGAGCAGTACTTC. Its protein product is CASRAGTGSYEQYF. The full variable domain, its missing parts supplied by reference TRBV5-4 and TRBJ2-7, is ETGVTQSPTHLIKTRGQQVTLRCSSQSGHNTVSWYQQALGQGPQFIFQYYREEENGRGNFPPRFSGLQFPNYSSELNVNALELDDSALYLCASRAGTGSYEQYFGPGTRLTVT.

The chain joins TRBV6-5 to TRBJ2-2, with D possibly matching TRBD2 (6 bases). The germline gives CDR1 MNHEY, CDR2 SVGAGI. CDR3 size: 14 residues. Trimming cost V 8 bases and J 7 bases, with 17 bases left between them. The CDR3 DNA is TGTGCCAGCTGCCAGGGAGGTTACGGCGGGGAGCTGTTTTTT. This sequence encodes CASCQGGYGGELFF.